Below, 32 T cell receptor beta chains from the same sample are listed, as sequenced in a study of identical twins. Each CDR3 protein is one row after TCRdb ran MiXCR on the 5' RACE reads. This table has 500,000 to 550,000 distinct CDR3 sequences, around 20% appearing once. This sample also belongs to another study, concerning T cells expressing NK-cell markers.

The sample consisted of CD4+ T cells sorted from blood. The receptors derive from a woman aged 18-29 years in good health.

This rearrangement joins TRBV7-3 to TRBJ2-7, with D maybe TRBD1 (6 bases). V lost 1 base and J lost 3, with 10 bases in between. Germline loops: CDR1 SGHTA, CDR2 FQGTGA. CDR3 size: 14 residues. The CDR3 protein is CASSLMSGDYEQYF. The CDR3 DNA reads TGTGCCAGCAGCTTAATGTCAGGGGACTACGAGCAGTACTTC.

This clonotype was seen a few times. V usage is TRBV6-5 and J usage is TRBJ2-7, with D uncertain. Trimming removed 5 bases from V and 7 bases from J, with 12 bases in between. Germline V lookup: CDR1 MNHEY, CDR2 SVGAGI. CDR3 length: 12 amino acids. CDR3 sequence: CASSPARGEQYF. The CDR3 region has the DNA TGTGCCAGCAGTCCGGCCCGAGGTGAGCAGTACTTC.

This clonotype has at least ten counts. The gene calls are TRBV20-1 and TRBJ1-2; D is possibly TRBD1 (5 bases). This CDR3 spans 12 amino acids. The germline gives CDR1 DFQATT, CDR2 SNEGSKA (reference sequence). V lost 4 bases, J lost 8 bases, and 14 bases lay in between. As DNA, the CDR3 is TGCAGTGCTATCGACAGCTATGAAGGCTACACCTTC. Encoded protein: CSAIDSYEGYTF.

The sample holds a few counts of this clonotype. V usage is TRBV5-1 and J usage is TRBJ2-3, with 7 nucleotides matching TRBD2. The trim removed 4 bases at V and 2 bases at J, leaving 4 bases unmatched. The germline CDR1 and CDR2 sequences are SGHRS and YFSETQ. The CDR3 covers 14 residues. In DNA form, the CDR3 reads TGCGCCAGCAGCGGGGGGGTCTTCACAGATACGCAGTATTTT. Translating it yields CASSGGVFTDTQYF.

This chain connects TRBV20-1 to TRBJ2-2; possibly TRBD1 or TRBD2 for D (5 bases each). The ends were cut back, 2 bases at V and 4 bases at J, with 11 bases in the middle. This CDR3 is built from 14 residues. The germline V gene has CDR1 DFQATT and CDR2 SNEGSKA (reference sequence). The DNA of the CDR3 is TGCAGTGCTAGAAGGGACCGTCGCACCGGGGAGCTGTTTTTT. Amino acid sequence: CSARRDRRTGELFF.

This clonotype turned up a few times. The J gene is TRBJ2-7, the V gene TRBV6-2 or TRBV6-3; D is unclear. Germline values: CDR1 MNHEY, CDR2 SVGEGT. V lost 0 bases and J 7 bases, leaving 10 bases between the germline ends. This CDR3 region has 13 residues. This CDR3 reads CASSYSKGREQYF. DNA for the CDR3: TGTGCCAGCAGTTACTCGAAGGGTCGTGAGCAGTACTTC.

Only one count was recorded for this clonotype. This sequence joins TRBV11-1 and TRBJ2-6; possible D gene TRBD1, 5 bases. The CDR3 extends over 18 amino acids. Germline V gene lookup returns CDR1 SGHAT and CDR2 FQDESV (reference sequence). V was shortened by 0 bases and J by 4 bases, with 16 bases between the two germline ends. This CDR3 is CASSLAGRAFSGANVLTF. CDR3 nucleotides: TGTGCCAGCAGCTTAGCCGGCAGGGCATTCTCCGGGGCCAACGTCCTGACTTTC.

This clonotype was seen a few times. The genes are TRBV6-4 and TRBJ2-3; 10 nucleotides agree with TRBD2. The germline V gene encodes CDR1 MRHNA and CDR2 SNTAGT. This CDR3 contains 18 residues. V dropped 6 bases and J dropped 4; count of bases not matched to a gene: 16. The CDR3 DNA reads TGTGCCAGCAGCCGCCTTCGTTCAGCGGGGGGGCCTTCAGATACGCAGTATTTT. Translating gives CASSRLRSAGGPSDTQYF.

This clonotype was counted only a few times. The V gene is TRBV12-3 or TRBV12-4, the J gene TRBJ1-6; TRBD1 might be the D (6 bases). CDR3 length: 16 amino acids. Trimming shortened V by 6 bases and J by 4 bases, and 16 bases separated the two germline ends. In DNA, the CDR3 is TGTGCCAGCAGCCTGACAGGCGGGGGTTATAATTCACCCCTCCACTTT. The encoded protein is CASSLTGGGYNSPLHF.

The rearrangement uses TRBV6-2 or TRBV6-3 and TRBJ2-7, with 10 bases identical to TRBD2. CDR3 length: 13 residues. V shed 9 bases and J 2 bases; nucleotides not matched to a gene: 4. Germline V CDR1 and CDR2: MNHEY, SVGEGT. Here the CDR3 DNA reads TGTGCCAGTCGGACTAGCGGCCCCTACGAGCAGTACTTC. Amino acids: CASRTSGPYEQYF.

The chain employs TRBV29-1 and TRBJ2-4, with TRBD1 as a possible D gene (6 bases). V lost 6 bases to trimming and J lost 0 bases, with 9 bases between them. The germline gives CDR1 SQVTM, CDR2 ANQGSEA. The CDR3 has 13 amino acids. This chain's CDR3 is CSVTGLAKNIQYF. In nucleotides, the CDR3 is TGCAGCGTAACAGGGCTAGCCAAAAACATTCAGTACTTC.

This clonotype showed up just a few times. The chain is built from TRBV12-3 or TRBV12-4 and TRBJ2-1, with D perhaps TRBD1 (5 bases). CDR3 length: 14 residues. With 6 bases removed from V and 4 bases from J, the gap between germline ends came to 13 bases. CDR3 nucleotide sequence: TGTGCCAGCAGAACGACAGCCACATACAATGAGCAGTTCTTC. Protein: CASRTTATYNEQFF.

The chain is built from TRBV29-1 and TRBJ2-1; D possibly corresponds to TRBD1 (6 bases). Trimming left V 4 bases short and J 1 base short, with 20 bases between. Germline V gene lookup returns CDR1 SQVTM and CDR2 ANQGSEA. This CDR3 has 17 residues. As DNA, the CDR3 is TGCAGCGTTGGTCTGGGGGCGAAAACACCTTCCTACAATGAGCAGTTCTTC. Encoded protein: CSVGLGAKTPSYNEQFF.

This clonotype has just a few counts. V and J are TRBV6-1 and TRBJ1-1; unclear D gene. This CDR3 contains 13 residues. V was pared by 6 bases and J by 1 base, with 9 bases between. Germline V gene lookup returns CDR1 MNHNS and CDR2 SASEGT. CDR3 sequence (DNA): TGTGCCAGCAGGTTGTCGGGGAACACTGAAGCTTTCTTT. The encoded protein is CASRLSGNTEAFF.

This chain joins TRBV7-6 and TRBJ2-1; no clear D gene. Trimming left V 3 bases short and J 0 bases short, with 15 bases between. This CDR3 has 17 residues. Germline CDR1 reads SGHVS; CDR2 reads FNYEAQ. The CDR3 is CASSFGLGQSSYNEQFF. The DNA for the CDR3 is TGTGCCAGCAGCTTTGGTTTAGGCCAGAGCTCCTACAATGAGCAGTTCTTC.

The chain carries TRBV10-1 and TRBJ2-1; D possibly corresponds to TRBD2 (7 bases). V was clipped by 4 bases and J by 10 bases, with 20 bases between them. In germline, CDR1 is WNHNN, CDR2 SYGVQD (reference sequence). This CDR3 is 15 amino acids long. The CDR3 here is CASSGGWGGAWEQFF. CDR3 in DNA: TGCGCCAGCAGTGGAGGTTGGGGGGGGGCGTGGGAGCAGTTCTTC.

This sequence joins TRBV20-1 and TRBJ2-3, with no clear D. The CDR3 runs to 14 residues. Germline V gene lookup returns CDR1 DFQATT and CDR2 SNEGSKA (reference sequence). The germline V and J ends were trimmed by 3 bases and 3 bases, with 13 bases remaining between them. The CDR3 sequence: CSASRAGTTDTQYF. CDR3 bases: TGCAGTGCTAGTAGGGCAGGAACTACAGATACGCAGTATTTT.

This clonotype was seen more than once but under ten times. The chain is built from TRBV6-5 and TRBJ2-5; D unresolved. The CDR3 loop spans 17 amino acids. Trimming took 2 bases from V and 5 from J, leaving 21 bases between them. Germline loops: CDR1 MNHEY, CDR2 SVGAGI. The chain's CDR3 is CASSYLKLSSRSETQYF. CDR3 in DNA: TGTGCCAGCAGTTACCTGAAACTGAGCTCCCGTTCCGAGACCCAGTACTTC.

The rearrangement joins TRBV5-5 to TRBJ2-3; TRBD1 aligns across 8 bases. This CDR3 is 14 amino acids long. V gave up 6 bases and J gave up 0 bases; unmatched junction bases: 3. Germline CDR1 SGHKS, CDR2 YYEKEE (reference sequence). CDR3 in DNA: TGTGCCAGCACCCAGGGGGCTAGCACAGATACGCAGTATTTT. Translating gives CASTQGASTDTQYF.

This clonotype was counted only a few times. This chain connects TRBV20-1 to TRBJ2-3; 9 bases are shared with TRBD2. The CDR3 spans 14 residues. V lost 5 bases, J lost 3 bases, and 6 bases stayed unmatched. Germline CDR1 reads DFQATT; CDR2 reads SNEGSKA (reference sequence). Here the CDR3 DNA reads TGCAGTGCTTATAGCGGGAGCGAAACAGATACGCAGTATTTT. Residues: CSAYSGSETDTQYF.

V gene TRBV4-3 combines with J gene TRBJ1-1; a weak D match, TRBD1 (5 bases). The CDR3 runs 14 residues. The germline V gene encodes CDR1 LGHNA and CDR2 YSLEER. The V end lost 0 bases, the J end lost 6 bases, and 11 bases lay between the germline ends. The CDR3 spells CASSQDLRAPEAFF. The CDR3 DNA reads as TGCGCCAGCAGCCAAGATCTCAGGGCCCCTGAAGCTTTCTTT.

The genes are TRBV20-1 and TRBJ2-2, with 9 nucleotides matching TRBD2. V dropped 6 bases and J dropped 1; count of bases not matched to a gene: 9. This CDR3 region has 16 residues. Germline V gene data show CDR1 as DFQATT and CDR2 as SNEGSKA (reference sequence). The CDR3 DNA is TGCAGTGCCGGCCCGAGACTAGCGGTGAACACCGGGGAGCTGTTTTTT. This sequence encodes CSAGPRLAVNTGELFF.

The chain links TRBV6-2 or TRBV6-3 to TRBJ2-7; perhaps TRBD2 as D (6 bases). There are 14 residues in the CDR3. The germline V gene has CDR1 MNHEY and CDR2 SVGEGT. Trimming shortened V by 5 bases and J by 0 bases, and 11 bases separated the two germline ends. In DNA form, the CDR3 reads TGTGCCAGCAGTAGGTTCGGGAGCTCCTACGAGCAGTACTTC. This gives the protein CASSRFGSSYEQYF.

This clonotype was picked up a small number of times. This chain links TRBV29-1 with TRBJ2-7; D unresolved. The CDR3 consists of 11 residues. The germline V gene has CDR1 SQVTM and CDR2 ANQGSEA. The CDR3 DNA follows: TGCGTGGTGGGTCGGTATTCCGAGCAGTACTTC. This translates into CVVGRYSEQYF.

The J gene is TRBJ1-5, the V gene TRBV12-3 or TRBV12-4; 8 positions match TRBD1. Germline trimming cut 4 bases from V and 4 bases from J; bases unmatched to any gene: 6. This CDR3 contains 15 residues. CDR3 bases: TGTGCCAGCAGTTACGGACAGGGAAATAATCAGCCCCAGCATTTT. It yields the protein CASSYGQGNNQPQHF.

This clonotype was found a few times. The chain recombines TRBV7-2 with TRBJ2-5; 9 bases agree with TRBD2. The germline V gene has CDR1 SGHTA and CDR2 FQGNSA. The CDR3 covers 16 residues. Trimming at V came to 2 bases and at J to 3 bases, leaving 7 bases not matched to a gene. This CDR3 is CASSLMGVAGEETQYF. The CDR3 DNA follows: TGTGCCAGCAGCTTAATGGGGGTAGCGGGAGAAGAGACCCAGTACTTC.

CDR3 sequence (DNA): TGTGCCAGCAGCATTGGGACTAGCGGGAGGTACAACGAGCAGTACTTC. Its protein product is CASSIGTSGRYNEQYF. This chain joins TRBV7-2 and TRBJ2-7, with 15 bases that match TRBD2. CDR1 is SGHTA and CDR2 is FQGNSA in the germline V gene. The V gene end was trimmed by 5 bases and the J gene end by 5 bases; junction bases not matched to a gene: 7. This CDR3 is 16 amino acids long.

This chain uses TRBV9 with TRBJ2-2, with 10 nucleotides matching TRBD2. The germline V gene encodes CDR1 SGDLS and CDR2 YYNGEE. The junction had 6 bases not matched to a gene; V was cut back by 3 bases and J by 7 bases. The CDR3 extends over 15 amino acids. As DNA, the CDR3 is TGTGCCAGCAGCGGAGCGGGGGGGCATGGCGGGGAGCTGTTTTTT. Amino acids: CASSGAGGHGGELFF. The full variable domain, with the rest looked up from reference TRBV9 and TRBJ2-2, is DSGVTQTPKHLITATGQRVTLRCSPRSGDLSVYWYQQSLDQGLQFLIQYYNGEERAKGNILERFSAQQFPDLHSELNLSSLELGDSALYFCASSGAGGHGGELFFGEGSRLTVL.

The chain is built from TRBV15 and TRBJ2-7; 7 nucleotides agree with TRBD2. The CDR3 has 14 amino acids. V lost 5 bases, J lost 6 bases, and 10 bases stayed unmatched. Germline lookup yields CDR1 LNHNV and CDR2 YYDKDF (reference sequence). Written as DNA, the CDR3 is TGTGCCACCAGCGGGGACTACCCGGGTCTCGAGCAGTACTTC. Encoded protein: CATSGDYPGLEQYF. The variable domain in full, with the rest retrieved from reference TRBV15 and TRBJ2-7, is DAMVIQNPRYQVTQFGKPVTLSCSQTLNHNVMYWYQQKSSQAPKLLFHYYDKDFNNEADTPDNFQSRRPNTSFCFLDIRSPGLGDTAMYLCATSGDYPGLEQYFGPGTRLTVT.

A few counts support this clonotype. The chain employs TRBV15 and TRBJ2-1; D not resolved. The length of the CDR3 is 13 residues. Trimming left V 0 bases short and J 10 bases short, with 10 bases between. The germline V gene has CDR1 LNHNV and CDR2 YYDKDF (reference sequence). CDR3 in DNA: TGTGCCACCAGCAGAGATCTATCCTACGAGCAGTTCTTC. Its protein is CATSRDLSYEQFF.

The V and J genes are TRBV20-1 and TRBJ1-5, with unresolved D. CDR1 is DFQATT, CDR2 SNEGSKA, per germline (reference sequence). The CDR3 is 13 amino acids. V was trimmed by 5 bases and J by 7 bases, leaving 15 bases between them. The CDR3 DNA follows: TGCAGTGCTGACCAAATGGGTGGCCAGCCCCAGCATTTT. It is translated as CSADQMGGQPQHF.

CDR3 DNA: TGTGCCAGCAGCTTAGAGTCCCCGTATTCACGCAAAATTAGCACAGATACGCAGTATTTT. Translating it yields CASSLESPYSRKISTDTQYF. V gene TRBV11-1 combines with J gene TRBJ2-3; no clear D gene. From germline, CDR1 is SGHAT and CDR2 FQDESV (reference sequence). Trimming removed 1 base at V and 0 bases at J, with 23 bases between. The CDR3 is made up of 20 amino acids.